Listed below are T cell receptor beta chains from one sample, sequenced in a study of CD8 T cells in Susac syndrome. Using its own MiXCR run on the immunoSEQ multiplex PCR reads, TCRdb lists one record per CDR3 protein. The sample records around 200,000 distinct CDR3 sequences, about 95% being singletons. Sequencing was performed on CD4+ T cells from PBMCs. These receptors were taken from a human donor in good health. Each CDR3 is given with its conserved first and last residue. The order of the fields is J gene, V gene, D gene, clone size, CDR3 protein, CDR3 DNA. The D gene is left open where the match is weak. Clone size is shown for a subset of rows, as once, few, many or a class of expanded clone.

>TRBJ2-1|TRBV2|TRBD2|-
CASSLLAGVANEQFF
TGTGCCAGCAGTTTACTAGCGGGAGTCGCGAATGAGCAGTTCTTC
>TRBJ1-2|TRBV14|-|-
CASSQDGGADF
TGTGCCAGCAGCCAAGATGGGGGGGCCGACTTC
>TRBJ2-2|TRBV21-1|-|-
CASSNEEPVASGQPFPGELFF
TGTGCCAGCAGCAATGAAGAGCCGGTGGCCTCGGGACAGCCCTTTCCCGGGGAGCTGTTTTTT
>TRBJ1-2|TRBV15|-|-
CATSRDPGSFYGYTF
TGTGCCACCAGCAGAGATCCAGGGTCTTTCTATGGCTACACCTTC
>TRBJ2-7|TRBV5-6|-|once
CASSLRQGYYEQYF
TGTGCCAGCAGCTTGCGGCAGGGGTACTACGAGCAGTACTTC
>TRBJ2-1|TRBV11-2|TRBD2|-
CASSFSGRAGNEQFF
TGTGCCAGCAGCTTTAGCGGGAGGGCCGGCAATGAGCAGTTCTTC
>TRBJ1-4|TRBV29-1|TRBD1|-
CSAGQGLANEKLFF
TGCAGCGCGGGACAGGGGTTGGCGAATGAAAAACTGTTTTTT
>TRBJ2-7|TRBV4-3|-|-
CASSQDRGSYEQYF
TGCGCCAGCAGCCAAGATCGAGGCTCCTACGAGCAGTACTTC
>TRBJ2-1|TRBV11-1|TRBD2|-
CASRPGTSGRWGNEQFF
TGTGCCAGCAGACCCGGGACTAGCGGGAGGTGGGGGAATGAGCAGTTCTTC
>TRBJ2-7|TRBV29-1|-|-
CSVRQGGDEQYF
TGCAGCGTTAGACAGGGAGGCGACGAGCAGTACTTC
>TRBJ1-5|TRBV27|-|-
CASSFFSNQPQHF
TGTGCCAGCAGTTTTTTTAGCAATCAGCCCCAGCATTTT
>TRBJ1-2|TRBV7-2|-|once
CASSLAQTGPSGYTF
TGTGCCAGCAGCTTAGCGCAAACAGGGCCCTCCGGCTACACCTTC
>TRBJ2-7|TRBV24-1|-|-
CATCQYEQYF
TGTGCCACTTGTCAATACGAGCAGTACTTC
>TRBJ1-1|TRBV28|-|-
CASREGGTEAFF
TGTGCCAGCAGAGAGGGGGGCACTGAAGCTTTCTTT
>TRBJ2-1|TRBV29-1|-|once
CSVEVLTSQFF
TGCAGCGTTGAAGTTCTGACTTCTCAGTTCTTC
>TRBJ2-7|TRBV5-1|TRBD1|-
CASSQRTGSSYEQYF
TGCGCCAGCAGCCAAAGGACAGGGAGCTCCTACGAGCAGTACTTC
>TRBJ2-7|TRBV28|TRBD2|once
CASSTGGPDEQYF
TGTGCCAGCAGTACGGGGGGGCCGGACGAGCAGTACTTC
>TRBJ2-5|TRBV20-1|TRBD2|-
CSAAPLAGGRGTQYF
TGCAGTGCCGCCCCGCTAGCGGGGGGCCGGGGGACCCAGTACTTC
>TRBJ1-1|TRBV30|-|-
CAWSFSPEATFF
TGTGCCTGGAGTTTCAGCCCCGAAGCGACTTTCTTT
>TRBJ1-2|TRBV29-1|-|-
CSVEGAGSGGYTF
TGCAGCGTTGAAGGTGCAGGAAGCGGTGGCTACACCTTC
>TRBJ1-2|TRBV5-4|-|-
CASSLALGEDGYTF
TGTGCCAGCAGCTTGGCGCTGGGAGAGGATGGCTACACCTTC
>TRBJ2-1|TRBV7-9|TRBD1|-
CASGYGTGFAGRQFF
TGTGCCAGCGGCTATGGGACAGGGTTCGCCGGGCGGCAGTTCTTC